The next 11 T cell receptor beta chains were all read from a single sample in a study of breast tumors, draining lymph nodes, adjacent tissues. Each CDR3 protein gets one entry after TCRdb re-called the multiplex PCR reads with MiXCR. The sample holds some 14,000 distinct CDR3 sequences, around 58% seen once. Specimen: tumor-adjacent breast tissue. These receptors originate from a female donor with breast cancer. Some clones in this sample may be carry-over from other donors' samples.

This chain joins TRBV7-2 and TRBJ2-7; possible D gene TRBD2, 5 bases. Germline V lookup: CDR1 SGHTA, CDR2 FQGNSA. The CDR3 contains 16 residues. Deletions cut 1 base from V and 3 bases from J, with 16 bases between. The CDR3 spells CASSLGRSPLHYEQYF. The DNA of the CDR3 is TGTGCCAGCAGCTTAGGGAGGTCACCCCTCCACTACGAGCAGTACTTC.

This clonotype was detected once. The chain uses TRBV5-5 and TRBJ2-7; 11 bases line up with TRBD2. The CDR3 covers 16 residues. J was trimmed by 2 bases and V by 0 bases; bases with no gene match: 4. Germline lookup yields CDR1 SGHKS and CDR2 YYEKEE (reference sequence). CDR3 residues: CASSLAGTSGAYEQYF. The CDR3 DNA follows: TGTGCCAGCAGCTTGGCAGGGACTAGCGGCGCCTACGAGCAGTACTTC. Variable domain in full (rest from reference TRBV5-5 and TRBJ2-7): DAGVTQSPTHLIKTRGQQVTLRCSPISGHKSVSWYQQVLGQGPQFIFQYYEKEERGRGNFPDRFSARQFPNYSSELNVNALLLGDSALYLCASSLAGTSGAYEQYFGPGTRLTVT.

This clonotype is labeled as medium-sized (0.01 to 0.1%). This chain links TRBV13 with TRBJ2-3; 7 nucleotides align to TRBD1. The germline CDR1 and CDR2 sequences are PRHDT and FYEKMQ (reference sequence). This CDR3 comprises 15 residues. V lost 5 bases, J lost 1 base, and 6 bases stayed unmatched. The CDR3 sequence is CASSMGQSGTDTQYF. The CDR3 DNA reads as TGTGCCAGCAGCATGGGACAGTCAGGCACAGATACGCAGTATTTT.

This clonotype occurred once. The chain recombines TRBV4-1 with TRBJ2-7; D perhaps matches TRBD1 (6 bases). The germline V gene has CDR1 MGHRA and CDR2 YSYEKL. Trimming took 1 base from V and 2 from J, leaving 12 bases between them. CDR3 size: 15 residues. The CDR3 region has the DNA TGCGCCAGCAGCCAAGTACAGGGCTTCACCTACGAGCAGTACTTC. Protein: CASSQVQGFTYEQYF.

Comment on this clonotype: Being one base from a much bigger clone, this may be a read error. The chain employs TRBV7-3 and TRBJ1-2, with D uncertain. There are 18 residues in the CDR3. CDR1 SGHTA and CDR2 FQGTGA come from the germline V gene. V lost 5 bases, J lost 2 bases, and 24 bases lay in between. The CDR3 DNA is TGTGCCAGCAGCGCCCCGGACCCCCGAGGGCCCATAAACTATGGCTACACCTTC. Translated: CASSAPDPRGPINYGYTF.

The rearrangement links TRBV2 to TRBJ1-5; tentative D call: TRBD1 (6 bases). Germline V CDR1 and CDR2: SNHLY, FYNNEI. V lost 8 bases, J lost 3 bases, and 11 bases lay in between. The CDR3 is made up of 13 amino acids. CDR3 in DNA: TGTGCCAGCGTTGGACAGCCCAATCAGCCCCAGCATTTT. This translates into CASVGQPNQPQHF.

This clonotype was found many times. The chain has TRBV5-5 and TRBJ2-5, with D perhaps TRBD1 (6 bases). The CDR3 totals 15 residues. Trimming cost V 0 bases and J 4 bases, with 13 bases left between them. Germline lookup yields CDR1 SGHKS and CDR2 YYEKEE (reference sequence). The CDR3 region is CASSLAQGMIETQYF. CDR3 nucleotides: TGTGCCAGCAGCTTGGCGCAGGGGATGATAGAGACCCAGTACTTC.

This clonotype was seen a handful of times. CDR3 in DNA: TGTGCCAGCACACGGGACAGAGGCTACACCTTC. This encodes CASTRDRGYTF. The chain links TRBV2 to TRBJ1-2; 7 bases align to TRBD1. CDR1 and CDR2 (germline): SNHLY, FYNNEI. With V trimmed by 7 bases and J by 8 bases, 4 bases remained unmatched. The CDR3 consists of 11 residues.

This clonotype has only a few counts. The gene calls are TRBV7-9 and TRBJ1-4; D ambiguous. Germline V gene data show CDR1 as SEHNR and CDR2 as FQNEAQ (reference sequence). V lost 5 bases to trimming and J lost 0 bases, with 10 bases between them. The CDR3 totals 15 residues. DNA for the CDR3: TGTGCCAGCAGCGTACCAGCAGCAACTAATGAAAAACTGTTTTTT. Encoded protein: CASSVPAATNEKLFF.

This clonotype is labeled medium-sized. V is TRBV20-1 and J is TRBJ1-4; 8 nucleotides match TRBD1. Germline CDR1 reads DFQATT; CDR2 reads SNEGSKA (reference sequence). The V and J ends lost 3 bases and 7 bases, in that order; junction bases with no gene match: 7. The CDR3 spans 14 residues. CDR3 nucleotide sequence: TGCAGTGCTAGCGGACAGGGCTTGAGTGAAAAACTGTTTTTT. Translating gives CSASGQGLSEKLFF.

A note on this clonotype: This may stem from a read error, because a much larger clone lies one nucleotide away. The V call is TRBV5-5, the J call TRBJ2-7; 14 bases align to TRBD2. In germline, CDR1 is SGHKS, CDR2 YYEKEE (reference sequence). This CDR3 has 15 residues. In DNA form, the CDR3 reads TGTGCCAACAGCTTGGGGACTAGCGGGAGTCTCGTGCAGTACTTC. Its protein is CANSLGTSGSLVQYF.